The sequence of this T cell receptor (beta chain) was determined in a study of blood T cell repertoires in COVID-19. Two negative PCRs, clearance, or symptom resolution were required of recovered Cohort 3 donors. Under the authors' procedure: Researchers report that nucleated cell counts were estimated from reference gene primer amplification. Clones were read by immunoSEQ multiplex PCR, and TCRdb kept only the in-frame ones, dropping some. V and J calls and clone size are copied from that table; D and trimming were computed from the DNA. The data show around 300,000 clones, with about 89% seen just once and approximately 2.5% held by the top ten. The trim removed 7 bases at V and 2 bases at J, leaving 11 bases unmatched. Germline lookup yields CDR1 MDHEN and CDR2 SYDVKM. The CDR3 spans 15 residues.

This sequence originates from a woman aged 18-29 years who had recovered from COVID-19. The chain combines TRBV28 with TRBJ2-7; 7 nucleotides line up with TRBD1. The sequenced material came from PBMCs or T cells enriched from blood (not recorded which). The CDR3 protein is CASNSQRDRTYEQYF. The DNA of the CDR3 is TGTGCCAGCAACAGTCAGAGGGACAGAACCTACGAGCAGTACTTC.